This T cell receptor beta chain derives from a study of identical twins. Study observations and caveats: Carriage of fewer insertions was seen in abundant cord blood beta clonotypes, whereas memory repertoires showed none. Zero-insertion results could be subject to partial confounding by invariant MAIT and iNKT cells.

Template switching added a universal primer binding site, and final cDNA carried unique molecular identifiers. MiXCR, applied by TCRdb to the 5' RACE reads, yields one record per CDR3 protein. This table has 1.5 million to 2 million distinct CDR3 sequences, roughly 35% appearing once. This clonotype has only a few counts. The antigen is unknown. The TCR comes from a newborn girl in good health. Sequenced material: cord blood.

The CDR3 nucleotides are TGTGCCAGCAGTGAATTAGGGTCCAAAGGGACCCTCCACTTT. Protein: CASSELGSKGTLHF. This sequence joins TRBV25-1 and TRBJ1-6; D not resolved. Germline V lookup: CDR1 MGHDK, CDR2 SYGVNS. With 1 base removed from V and 14 bases from J, the gap between germline ends came to 15 bases. The CDR3 runs to 14 residues. Full variable domain (rest looked up from reference TRBV25-1 and TRBJ1-6): EADIYQTPRYLVIGTGKKITLECSQTMGHDKMYWYQQDPGMELHLIHYSYGVNSTEKGDLSSESTVSRIRTEHFPLTLESARPSHTSQYLCASSELGSKGTLHFGNGTRLTVT.